These 12 T cell receptor beta chains were sequenced from one sample in a study of tumor-infiltrating lymphocytes in primary liver carcinoma. Taking about 20-31 mg of unsorted bulk tissue, the authors co-extracted RNA and DNA. The investigators made TCR beta cDNA from approximately 0.5 ug total RNA, using a constant-region primer. Amplification in three nested multiplex PCR rounds with slightly modified ARM-PCR gave rise to TCR beta libraries. TRBV1-TRBV30 forward and Cbeta reverse primers drove the first two roughly 10-cycle rounds. TCRdb re-derived calls from the multiplex PCR reads in MiXCR, one entry per CDR3 protein. The table lists tens of thousands of distinct CDR3 sequences, almost 70% of them singletons, with roughly a quarter in the top ten. Sequencing used liver tumor tissue from sampling region 4. Subset given: tumor region T4, right-lateral pole. Receptors were obtained from a man aged 40-55 years with primary liver carcinoma and hepatitis B virus infection.

Note on this clonotype: A much larger clone lies one base from this, so it may be a read error. The chain employs TRBV7-9 and TRBJ2-7; no definite D call. CDR1 and CDR2 from the germline V gene are SEHNR and FQNEAQ (reference sequence). The CDR3 spans 15 residues. CDR3 protein: CVSSPNTAASYEQYF. The DNA for the CDR3 is TGTGTCAGCAGCCCCAACACGGCCGCTTCCTACGAGCAGTACTTC.

Ten or more counts support this clonotype. The chain joins TRBV4-1 to TRBJ2-7; 8 bases match TRBD1. This CDR3 has 18 amino acids. The trim removed 4 bases at V and 2 bases at J, leaving 16 bases unmatched. CDR1 and CDR2 from the germline V gene are MGHRA and YSYEKL. CDR3 loop: CASSLGQGAPEIPYEQYF. CDR3 DNA sequence: TGCGCCAGCAGCCTTGGACAGGGTGCCCCGGAAATTCCCTACGAGCAGTACTTC.

This clonotype was counted many times. V and J are TRBV30 and TRBJ2-3; D gene unclear. V lost 0 bases and J 8 bases, leaving 15 bases between the germline ends. The germline CDR1 and CDR2 sequences are GTSNPN and SVGIG (reference sequence). This CDR3 is built from 14 residues. The DNA for the CDR3 is TGTGCCTGGAGTGTACGTCTTCCCGGTGGTACGCAGTATTTT. Encoded protein: CAWSVRLPGGTQYF.

With respect to this clonotype: Compared with germline, one end of the junction differs, possibly owing to a read error. The chain is built from TRBV11-2 and TRBJ2-7; D gene unclear. This CDR3 comprises 15 residues. Germline V gives CDR1 SGHAT, CDR2 FQNNGV. The CDR3 here is CPSSLGGTLPYEQYF. For the CDR3, the DNA is TGTCCCAGCAGCCTCGGCGGAACACTACCCTACGAGCAGTACTTC.

Concerning this clonotype: Just one base apart from a much larger clone, this may be a read error. The gene calls are TRBV5-1 and TRBJ2-4; unclear D gene. In germline, CDR1 is SGHRS, CDR2 YFSETQ. This CDR3 is built from 14 residues. The CDR3 DNA follows: TGCGCCAGCAGCTTGGGGAGTCTAGAAAACATTCGGTACTTC. Amino acids: CASSLGSLENIRYF.

This clonotype appeared once. Since no conserved phenylalanine or tryptophan closes the CDR3, a read error is the likely cause. The limits of the CDR3 on the DNA are not certain, so only TCRdb's listed CDR3 is given. V and J are TRBV11-2 and TRBJ2-3. The CDR3 has 13 amino acids, counting both end residues. Germline CDR1 SGHAT, CDR2 FQNNGV. CDR3 residues: CASSPLADDTQRS.

As to this clonotype: Since no conserved phenylalanine or tryptophan closes the CDR3, a read error is the likely cause. The rearrangement links TRBV29-1 to TRBJ1-4, with a possible D match to TRBD1 (6 bases). CDR3 length: 14 residues. The germline CDR1 and CDR2 sequences are SQVTM and ANQGSEA. V dropped 7 bases and J dropped 0 bases, with 12 bases sitting between them. The CDR3 reads CSAGDTPTNEKLFI. CDR3 coding DNA: TGCAGCGCTGGGGACACCCCAACTAATGAAAAACTGTTTATT.

As regards this clonotype: At one end the junction does not follow the germline gene, possibly because of a read error. The chain joins TRBV6-5 to TRBJ1-5; the D gene is possibly TRBD1 (6 bases). The germline V gene has CDR1 MNHEY and CDR2 SVGAGI. The CDR3 has 17 residues. CDR3 in DNA: TGTGCCATCAGTTACTATGGGCAGGGGTTAGAGATTCAGCCCCAGCATTTT. Translated: CAISYYGQGLEIQPQHF.

As concerns this clonotype: One base away lies a much larger clone, so this may be a sequencing read error. The chain uses TRBV28 and TRBJ2-2, with TRBD2 matching over 7 bases. CDR1 MDHEN and CDR2 SYDVKM come from the germline V gene. With 2 bases clipped from V and 5 bases from J, the junction kept 5 bases outside the gene matches. CDR3 length equals 15 residues. Here the CDR3 reads CASSLPWGGTGELFF. The CDR3 DNA sequence: TGTGCCAGCAGTTTACCATGGGGAGGGACCGGGGAGCTGTTTTTT.

V is TRBV7-3 and J is TRBJ2-7; D uncertain. V was pared by 8 bases and J by 3 bases, with 20 bases between. Germline values: CDR1 SGHTA, CDR2 FQGTGA. This CDR3 is 15 amino acids long. CDR3 bases: TGTGCCAGCCACGCAAGGGTATGGAACAGCTACGAGCAGTACTTC. It translates to CASHARVWNSYEQYF.

The sample holds one count of this clonotype. V usage is TRBV11-2 and J usage is TRBJ2-5; D might be TRBD1 (5 bases). Germline CDR1 and CDR2: SGHAT and FQNNGV. The CDR3 is 16 residues long. CDR3 sequence: CVGRSWGSAHQETQYF. The CDR3 nucleotides are TGTGTCGGCAGATCCTGGGGCTCGGCCCACCAAGAGACCCAGTACTTC.

For this clonotype: This may stem from a read error, because a much larger clone lies one nucleotide away. The rearrangement joins TRBV10-3 to TRBJ2-3; no clear D gene. The CDR3 sequence is 15 residues long. The V gene lost 6 bases and the J gene lost 0 bases, with 13 bases spanning the gap. The germline CDR1 and CDR2 sequences are ENHRY and SYGVKD. Here the CDR3 DNA reads TGTGCCATCAGAGAAGGAACATCGAGCACAGATACGCAGTATTTT. This encodes CAIREGTSSTDTQYF.